This TCR beta chain was sequenced for a study of T-cell memory formation after mild COVID-19. Study-level background: The TCR clusters were mostly specific to one donor.

Whole-study findings and limits: The main location of contracting CD4+ clones was CM and EM, and that of contracting CD8+ clones was EMRA. There were some responding clones in pre-infection memory, which suggested that cross-reactive memory had joined.

TCRdb independently ran MiXCR on the 5' RACE reads; one entry per CDR3 protein. This sample has about 560,000 distinct CDR3 sequences, with 15% to 20% found just once. The sample holds a few counts of this clonotype. As yet, its antigen is unknown. The germline V gene encodes CDR1 SGHRS and CDR2 YFSETQ. The V and J ends lost 3 bases and 2 bases respectively, with 10 bases between them. CDR3 length: 14 residues. The sequencing sample was made of PBMCs or a T cell subset sorted from them (not recorded which). This receptor was taken from an adult woman who had mild COVID-19 (a few samples of this study predate the infection). Cell type and time point are not known. The chain has TRBV5-1 and TRBJ2-3; D is undetermined. The CDR3 DNA reads as TGCGCCAGCAGCTATGGAGAAATCACAGATACGCAGTATTTT. Amino acids: CASSYGEITDTQYF.